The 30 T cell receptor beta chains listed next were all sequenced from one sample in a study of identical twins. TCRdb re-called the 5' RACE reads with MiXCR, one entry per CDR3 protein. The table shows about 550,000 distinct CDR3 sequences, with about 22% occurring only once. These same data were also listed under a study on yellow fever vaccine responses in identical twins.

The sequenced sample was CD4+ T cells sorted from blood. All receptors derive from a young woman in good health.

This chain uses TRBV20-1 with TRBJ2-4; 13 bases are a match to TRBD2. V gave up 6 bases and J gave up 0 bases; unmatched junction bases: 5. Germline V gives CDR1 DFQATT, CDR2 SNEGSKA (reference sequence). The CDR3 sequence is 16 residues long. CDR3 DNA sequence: TGCAGTGCCGGGACTAGCGGGACCTTAGCCAAAAACATTCAGTACTTC. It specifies CSAGTSGTLAKNIQYF.

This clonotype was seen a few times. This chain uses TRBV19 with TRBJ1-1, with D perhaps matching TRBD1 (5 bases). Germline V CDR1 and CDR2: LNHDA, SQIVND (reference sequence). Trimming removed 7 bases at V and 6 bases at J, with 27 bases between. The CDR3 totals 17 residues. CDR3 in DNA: TGTGCCAGTATCCGTACCGGGACCCTTACGATTCCGGCTGAAGCTTTCTTT. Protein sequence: CASIRTGTLTIPAEAFF.

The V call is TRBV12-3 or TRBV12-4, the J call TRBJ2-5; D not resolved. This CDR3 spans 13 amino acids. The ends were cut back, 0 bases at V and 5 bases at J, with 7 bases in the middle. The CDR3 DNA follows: TGTGCCAGCAGTTTAGCGGCGAGGGAGACCCAGTACTTC. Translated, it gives CASSLAARETQYF.

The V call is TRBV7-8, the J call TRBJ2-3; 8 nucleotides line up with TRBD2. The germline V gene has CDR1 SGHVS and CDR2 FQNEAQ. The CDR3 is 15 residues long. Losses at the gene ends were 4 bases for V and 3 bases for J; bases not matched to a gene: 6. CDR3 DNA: TGTGCCAGCAGCTACCAAGCGGGAGCGACAGATACGCAGTATTTT. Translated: CASSYQAGATDTQYF.

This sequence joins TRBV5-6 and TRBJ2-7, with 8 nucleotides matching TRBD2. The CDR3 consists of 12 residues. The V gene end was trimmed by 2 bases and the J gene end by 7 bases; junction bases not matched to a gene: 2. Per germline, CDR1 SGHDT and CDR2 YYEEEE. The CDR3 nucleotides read TGTGCCAGCAGCTTTGGACTAGCTGAGCAGTACTTC. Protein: CASSFGLAEQYF.

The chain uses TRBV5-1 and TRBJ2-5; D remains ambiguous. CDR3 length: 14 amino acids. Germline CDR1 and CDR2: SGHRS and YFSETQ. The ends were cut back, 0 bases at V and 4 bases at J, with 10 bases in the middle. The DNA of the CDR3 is TGCGCCAGCAGCTTGGGGCAGGTAGGAGAGACCCAGTACTTC. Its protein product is CASSLGQVGETQYF.

The CDR3 sequence is CSAETGGSGANVLTF. The CDR3 DNA sequence: TGCAGTGCGGAGACAGGGGGCTCTGGGGCCAACGTCCTGACTTTC. This chain joins TRBV20-1 and TRBJ2-6, with 9 nucleotides matching TRBD1. This CDR3 spans 15 amino acids. In germline, CDR1 is DFQATT, CDR2 SNEGSKA (reference sequence). J was trimmed by 0 bases and V by 6 bases; bases with no gene match: 3.

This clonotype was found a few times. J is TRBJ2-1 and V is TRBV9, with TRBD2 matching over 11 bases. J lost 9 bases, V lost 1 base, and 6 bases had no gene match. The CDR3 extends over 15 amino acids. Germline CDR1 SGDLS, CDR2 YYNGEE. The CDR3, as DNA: TGTGCCAGCAGCGTAATAGCGGGAGGGTTAGGTGAGCAGTTCTTC. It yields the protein CASSVIAGGLGEQFF.

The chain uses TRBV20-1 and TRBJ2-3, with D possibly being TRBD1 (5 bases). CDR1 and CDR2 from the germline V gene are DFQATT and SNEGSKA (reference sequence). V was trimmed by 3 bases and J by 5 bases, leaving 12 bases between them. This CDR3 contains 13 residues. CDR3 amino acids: CSASRTKGDTQYF. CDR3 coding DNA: TGCAGTGCTAGCCGGACAAAGGGAGATACGCAGTATTTT.

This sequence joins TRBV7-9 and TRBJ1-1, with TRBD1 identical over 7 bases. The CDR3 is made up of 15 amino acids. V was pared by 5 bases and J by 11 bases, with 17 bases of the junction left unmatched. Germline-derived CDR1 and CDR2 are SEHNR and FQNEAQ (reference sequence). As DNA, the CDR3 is TGTGCCAGCAGCCTGGGCTACCTTATAGGGACAGACGCTTTCTTT. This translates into CASSLGYLIGTDAFF.

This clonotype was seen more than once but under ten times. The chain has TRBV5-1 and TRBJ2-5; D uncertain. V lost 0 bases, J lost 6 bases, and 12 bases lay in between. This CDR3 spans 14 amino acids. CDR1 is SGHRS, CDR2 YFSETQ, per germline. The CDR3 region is CASSLGRTQKTQYF. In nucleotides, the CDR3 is TGCGCCAGCAGCTTGGGTAGAACCCAGAAGACCCAGTACTTC.

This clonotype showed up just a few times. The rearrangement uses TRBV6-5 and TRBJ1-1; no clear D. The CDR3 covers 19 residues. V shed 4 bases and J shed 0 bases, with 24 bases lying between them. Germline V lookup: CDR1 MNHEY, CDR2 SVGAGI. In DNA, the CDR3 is TGTGCCAGCAGTTCCCTTGGTGGCATTCCAACCTTCATGAACACTGAAGCTTTCTTT. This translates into CASSSLGGIPTFMNTEAFF.

CDR3 sequence: CASSQGGLRMFF. In DNA, the CDR3 is TGTGCCAGCAGCCAAGGCGGGTTAAGGATGTTTTTT. The chain carries TRBV14 and TRBJ1-4; D is unresolved. The germline V and J ends were trimmed by 1 base and 15 bases, with 12 bases remaining between them. Per germline, CDR1 SGHDN and CDR2 FVKESK. The CDR3 contains 12 residues.

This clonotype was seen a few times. The CDR3 protein is CSARSPLVTDTQYF. The CDR3 DNA is TGCAGTGCTAGATCCCCCCTAGTGACAGATACGCAGTATTTT. The rearrangement links TRBV20-1 to TRBJ2-3; D is unresolved. V was shortened by 2 bases and J by 3 bases, with 12 bases between the two germline ends. Germline V gene data show CDR1 as DFQATT and CDR2 as SNEGSKA (reference sequence). The CDR3 runs 14 residues.

CDR3 DNA: TGCGCCAGCAGCTTGGCGGACTACCCCAACACAGATACGCAGTATTTT. Its translation: CASSLADYPNTDTQYF. The chain uses TRBV5-1 and TRBJ2-3, with D perhaps TRBD2 (6 bases). Germline values: CDR1 SGHRS, CDR2 YFSETQ. The CDR3 length is 16 residues. The V end was cut by 0 bases, the J end by 2 bases, with 13 bases between.

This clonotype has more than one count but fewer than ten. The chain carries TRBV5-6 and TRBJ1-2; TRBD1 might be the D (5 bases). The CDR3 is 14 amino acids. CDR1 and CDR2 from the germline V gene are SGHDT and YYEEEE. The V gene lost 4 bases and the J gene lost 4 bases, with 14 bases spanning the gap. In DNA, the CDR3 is TGTGCCAGCAGCGACAGAGGGACGGCCTATGGCTACACCTTC. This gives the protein CASSDRGTAYGYTF. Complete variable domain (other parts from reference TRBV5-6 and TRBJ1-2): DAGVTQSPTHLIKTRGQQVTLRCSPKSGHDTVSWYQQALGQGPQFIFQYYEEEERQRGNFPDRFSGHQFPNYSSELNVNALLLGDSALYLCASSDRGTAYGYTFGSGTRLTVV.

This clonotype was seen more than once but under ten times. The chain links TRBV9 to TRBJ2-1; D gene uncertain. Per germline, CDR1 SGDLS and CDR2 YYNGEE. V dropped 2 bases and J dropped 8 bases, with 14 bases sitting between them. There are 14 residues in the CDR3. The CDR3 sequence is CASSVGPVVDEQFF. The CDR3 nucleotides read TGTGCCAGCAGCGTCGGCCCCGTGGTTGATGAGCAGTTCTTC.

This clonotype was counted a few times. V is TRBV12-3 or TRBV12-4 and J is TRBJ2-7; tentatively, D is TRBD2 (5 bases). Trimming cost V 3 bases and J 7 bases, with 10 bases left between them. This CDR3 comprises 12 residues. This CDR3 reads CASSFSTGEQYF. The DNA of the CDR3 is TGTGCCAGCAGTTTTTCGACGGGGGAGCAGTACTTC.

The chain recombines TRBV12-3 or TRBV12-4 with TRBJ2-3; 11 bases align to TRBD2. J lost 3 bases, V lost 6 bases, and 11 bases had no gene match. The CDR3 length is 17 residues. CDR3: CASRAGRVAGGTDTQYF. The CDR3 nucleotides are TGTGCCAGCAGGGCGGGTCGGGTAGCGGGAGGGACAGATACGCAGTATTTT.

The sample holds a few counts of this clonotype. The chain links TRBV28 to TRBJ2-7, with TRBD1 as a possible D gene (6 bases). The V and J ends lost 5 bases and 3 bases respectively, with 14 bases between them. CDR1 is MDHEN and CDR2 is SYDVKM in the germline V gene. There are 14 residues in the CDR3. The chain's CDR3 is CASSSPGQSYEQYV. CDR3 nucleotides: TGTGCCAGCAGTAGTCCGGGACAAAGCTACGAGCAGTACGTC.

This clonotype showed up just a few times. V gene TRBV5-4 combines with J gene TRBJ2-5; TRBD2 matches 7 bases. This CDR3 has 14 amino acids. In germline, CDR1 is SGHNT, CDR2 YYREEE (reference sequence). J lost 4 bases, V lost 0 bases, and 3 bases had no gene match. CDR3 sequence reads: CASSLALATETQYF. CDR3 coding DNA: TGTGCCAGCAGCTTGGCACTAGCGACAGAGACCCAGTACTTC.

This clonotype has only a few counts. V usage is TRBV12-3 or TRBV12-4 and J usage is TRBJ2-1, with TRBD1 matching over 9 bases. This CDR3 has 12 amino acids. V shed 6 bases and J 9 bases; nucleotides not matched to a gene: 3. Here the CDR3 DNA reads TGTGCCAGCAGGGGGGGACAGGGTGAGCAGTTCTTC. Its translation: CASRGGQGEQFF.

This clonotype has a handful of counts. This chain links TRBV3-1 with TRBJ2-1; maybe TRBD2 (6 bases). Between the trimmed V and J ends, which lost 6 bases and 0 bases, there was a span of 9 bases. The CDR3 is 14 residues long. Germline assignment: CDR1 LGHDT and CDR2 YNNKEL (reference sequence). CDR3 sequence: CASRRGYSYNEQFF. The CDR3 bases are TGTGCCAGCAGGCGGGGATACTCCTACAATGAGCAGTTCTTC.

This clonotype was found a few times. CDR3 sequence: CASSQIGRTDTQYF. CDR3 nucleotide sequence: TGTGCCAGCAGCCAGATTGGCCGGACAGATACGCAGTATTTT. The chain combines TRBV12-3 or TRBV12-4 with TRBJ2-3; D remains unclear. Trimming cost V 6 bases and J 3 bases, with 13 bases left between them. The CDR3 has 14 residues.

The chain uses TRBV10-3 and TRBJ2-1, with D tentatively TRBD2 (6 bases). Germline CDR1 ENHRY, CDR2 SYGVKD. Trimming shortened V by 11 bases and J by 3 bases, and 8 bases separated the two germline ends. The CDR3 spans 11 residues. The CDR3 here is CAAGGYNEQFF. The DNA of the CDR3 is TGTGCCGCCGGGGGCTACAATGAGCAGTTCTTC.

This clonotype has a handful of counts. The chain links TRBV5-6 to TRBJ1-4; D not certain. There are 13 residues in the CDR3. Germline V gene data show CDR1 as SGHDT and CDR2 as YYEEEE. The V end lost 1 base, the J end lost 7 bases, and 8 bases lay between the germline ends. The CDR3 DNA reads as TGTGCCAGCAGCTTGTGGGATCCTGAAAAACTGTTTTTT. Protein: CASSLWDPEKLFF.

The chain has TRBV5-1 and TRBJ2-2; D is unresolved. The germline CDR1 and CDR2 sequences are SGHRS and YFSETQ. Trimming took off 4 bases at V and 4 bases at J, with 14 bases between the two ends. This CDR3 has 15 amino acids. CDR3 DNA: TGCGCCAGCAGCCGAGATTTGGGCGGCACCGGGGAGCTGTTTTTT. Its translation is CASSRDLGGTGELFF.

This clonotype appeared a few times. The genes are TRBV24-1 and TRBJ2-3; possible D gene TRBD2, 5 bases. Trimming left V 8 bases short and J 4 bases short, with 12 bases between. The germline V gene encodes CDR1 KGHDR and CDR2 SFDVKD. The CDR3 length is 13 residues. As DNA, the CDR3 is TGTGCCACCAACTCGGGGTCCCCAGATACGCAGTATTTT. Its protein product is CATNSGSPDTQYF.

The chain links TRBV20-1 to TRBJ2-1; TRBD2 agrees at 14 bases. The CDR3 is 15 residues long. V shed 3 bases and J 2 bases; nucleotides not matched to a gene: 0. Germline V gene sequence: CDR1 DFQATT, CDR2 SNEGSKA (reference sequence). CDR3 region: CSARTSGGAYNEQFF. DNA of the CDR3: TGCAGTGCTAGGACTAGCGGGGGGGCCTACAATGAGCAGTTCTTC.

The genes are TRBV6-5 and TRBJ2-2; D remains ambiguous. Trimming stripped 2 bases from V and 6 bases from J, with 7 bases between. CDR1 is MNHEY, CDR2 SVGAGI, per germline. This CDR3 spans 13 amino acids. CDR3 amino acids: CASSYGLAGELFF. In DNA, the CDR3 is TGTGCCAGCAGTTACGGGCTAGCCGGGGAGCTGTTTTTT.